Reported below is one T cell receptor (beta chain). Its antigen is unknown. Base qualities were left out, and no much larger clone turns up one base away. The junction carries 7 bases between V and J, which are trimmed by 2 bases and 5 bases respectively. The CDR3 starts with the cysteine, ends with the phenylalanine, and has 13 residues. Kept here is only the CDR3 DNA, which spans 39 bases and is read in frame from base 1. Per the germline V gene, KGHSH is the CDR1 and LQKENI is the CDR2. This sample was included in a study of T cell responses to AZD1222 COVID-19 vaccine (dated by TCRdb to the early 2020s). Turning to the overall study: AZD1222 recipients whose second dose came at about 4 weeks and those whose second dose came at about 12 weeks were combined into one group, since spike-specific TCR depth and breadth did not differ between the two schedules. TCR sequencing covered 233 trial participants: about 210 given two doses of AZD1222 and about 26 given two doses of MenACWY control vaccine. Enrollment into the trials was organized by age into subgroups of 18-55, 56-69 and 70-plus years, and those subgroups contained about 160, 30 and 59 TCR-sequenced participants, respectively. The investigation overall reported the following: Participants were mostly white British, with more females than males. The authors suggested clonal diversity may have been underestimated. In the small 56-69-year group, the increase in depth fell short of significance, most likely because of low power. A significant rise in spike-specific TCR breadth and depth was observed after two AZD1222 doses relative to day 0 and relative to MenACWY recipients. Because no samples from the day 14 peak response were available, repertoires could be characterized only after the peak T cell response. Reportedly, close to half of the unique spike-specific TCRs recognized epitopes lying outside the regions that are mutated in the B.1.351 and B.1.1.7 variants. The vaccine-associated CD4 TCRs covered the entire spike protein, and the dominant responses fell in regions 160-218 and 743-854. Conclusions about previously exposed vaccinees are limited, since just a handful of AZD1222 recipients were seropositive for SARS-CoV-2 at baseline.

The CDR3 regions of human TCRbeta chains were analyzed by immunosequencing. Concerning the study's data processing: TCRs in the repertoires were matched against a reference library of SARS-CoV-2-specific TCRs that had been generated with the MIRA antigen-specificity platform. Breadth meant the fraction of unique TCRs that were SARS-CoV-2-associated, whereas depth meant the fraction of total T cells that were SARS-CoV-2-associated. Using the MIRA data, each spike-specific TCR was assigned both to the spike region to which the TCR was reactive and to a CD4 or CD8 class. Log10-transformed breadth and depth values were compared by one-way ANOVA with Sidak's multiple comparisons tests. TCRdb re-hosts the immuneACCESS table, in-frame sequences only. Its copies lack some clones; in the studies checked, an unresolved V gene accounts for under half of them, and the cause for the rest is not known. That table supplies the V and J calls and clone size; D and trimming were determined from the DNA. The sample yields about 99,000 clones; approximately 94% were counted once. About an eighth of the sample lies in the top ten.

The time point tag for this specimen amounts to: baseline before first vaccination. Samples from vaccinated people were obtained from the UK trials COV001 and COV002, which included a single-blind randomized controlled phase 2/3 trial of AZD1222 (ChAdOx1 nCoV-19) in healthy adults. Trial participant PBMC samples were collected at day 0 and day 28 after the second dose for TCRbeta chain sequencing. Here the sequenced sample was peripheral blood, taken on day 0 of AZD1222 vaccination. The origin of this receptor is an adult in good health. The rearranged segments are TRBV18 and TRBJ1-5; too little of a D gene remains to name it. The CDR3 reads CASSPLEDQPQHF. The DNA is TGTGCCAGCTCACCATTAGAGGATCAGCCCCAGCATTTT. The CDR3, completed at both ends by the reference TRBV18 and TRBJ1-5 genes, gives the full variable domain NAGVMQNPRHLVRRRGQEARLRCSPMKGHSHVYWYRQLPEEGLKFMVYLQKENIIDESGMPKERFSAEFPKEGPSILRIQQVVRGDSAAYFCASSPLEDQPQHFGDGTRLSIL.